This T cell receptor beta chain was captured by sequencing in a study of Ad26.COV2.S vaccination and SARS-CoV-2 variants. This CDR3 has 16 residues. The V gene lost 1 base and the J gene lost 7 bases, with 18 bases spanning the gap. Germline CDR1 and CDR2: SGHDT and YYEEEE. Clones were read by immunoSEQ multiplex PCR, and TCRdb kept only the in-frame ones, dropping some. Seen here are roughly 140,000 clones, about nine tenths observed once, and the top ten hold around 5%. Remarks on this clone: Its antigen is currently unknown.

Study results and caveats: People given the vaccine had a wider spike-specific TCR breadth than placebo recipients did. A substantial breadth of spike-specific CD8+ and CD4+ T cell responses after vaccination has been reported. Possibly, TCR breadth and depth analyses underestimated total T cell responses. Non-spike TCR breadth was similar in vaccine and placebo recipients.

The V and J genes are TRBV5-6 and TRBJ1-5; no clear D. Sequenced here: peripheral blood, sampled after recovery from COVID-19. The receptor was isolated from a human donor who had recovered from COVID-19. The CDR3 DNA is TGTGCCAGCAGCTTGCGGACTGCCACATGGGGACAGCCCCAGCATTTT. It encodes CASSLRTATWGQPQHF.